One and the same sample provided the 31 T cell receptor beta chains below, sequenced in a study of blood T cell repertoires in COVID-19. Some clones are missing from TCRdb's copy, which holds only in-frame ones; the method was immunoSEQ multiplex PCR. The sample holds about 370,000 clones; 90% are singletons and the top ten take 6.5%. The source material was peripheral blood. The receptor set was obtained from a man younger than 35 with active or convalescent COVID-19.

The rearrangement uses TRBV9 and TRBJ1-4; TRBD1 agrees at 7 bases. This CDR3 region has 13 residues. Germline trimming cut 4 bases from V and 8 bases from J; bases unmatched to any gene: 5. Germline V gene lookup returns CDR1 SGDLS and CDR2 YYNGEE. CDR3 DNA sequence: TGTGCCAGCAGCCCCGGGACAGCCGAAAAACTGTTTTTT. This sequence encodes CASSPGTAEKLFF.

The rearrangement links TRBV7-2 to TRBJ1-5; D remains unclear. Trimming took 1 base from V and 5 from J, leaving 9 bases between them. The CDR3 runs to 14 residues. The V gene's germline CDR1 is SGHTA and CDR2 FQGNSA. Here the CDR3 DNA reads TGTGCCAGCAGCTTAGATAACAGTTATCAGCCCCAGCATTTT. Encoded protein: CASSLDNSYQPQHF.

The chain has TRBV5-8 and TRBJ1-4; tentative D call: TRBD1 (6 bases). Trimming shortened V by 4 bases and J by 0 bases, and 10 bases separated the two germline ends. Germline loops: CDR1 SGHTS, CDR2 YDEGEE. CDR3 length equals 15 residues. CDR3 DNA sequence: TGTGCCAGCAGCGCGGACAGCCCAACTAATGAAAAACTGTTTTTT. Protein product: CASSADSPTNEKLFF.

The V gene is TRBV29-1, the J gene TRBJ2-5, with TRBD2 matching over 7 bases. The germline V gene has CDR1 SQVTM and CDR2 ANQGSEA. The junction had 10 bases not matched to a gene; V was cut back by 0 bases and J by 0 bases. CDR3 size: 17 residues. The CDR3 loop reads CSVEDHGEGTYQETQYF. The CDR3 bases are TGCAGCGTTGAAGATCACGGGGAGGGGACGTACCAAGAGACCCAGTACTTC. The entire variable domain, with the rest obtained from reference TRBV29-1 and TRBJ2-5, is as follows: SAVISQKPSRDICQRGTSLTIQCQVDSQVTMMFWYRQQPGQSLTLIATANQGSEATYESGFVIDKFPISRPNLTFSTLTVSNMSPEDSSIYLCSVEDHGEGTYQETQYFGPGTRLLVL.

This chain uses TRBV4-2 with TRBJ1-1; D is ambiguous. Trimming removed 0 bases from V and 0 bases from J, with 5 bases in between. Germline V gives CDR1 LGHNA, CDR2 YNFKEQ. CDR3 length equals 14 residues. The CDR3 nucleotides are TGTGCCAGCAGCCAAGATCCAGTGAACACTGAAGCTTTCTTT. Amino acid sequence: CASSQDPVNTEAFF.

The rearrangement uses TRBV2 and TRBJ1-1; 11 bases fit TRBD1. Germline CDR1 reads SNHLY; CDR2 reads FYNNEI. The ends lost 7 bases at V and 5 bases at J; junction bases unmatched: 9. This CDR3 comprises 15 residues. The CDR3 reads CASIRTGGIGTEAFF. For the CDR3, the DNA is TGTGCCAGCATCCGGACAGGGGGCATCGGGACTGAAGCTTTCTTT. Complete variable domain (other parts from reference TRBV2 and TRBJ1-1): EPEVTQTPSHQVTQMGQEVILRCVPISNHLYFYWYRQILGQKVEFLVSFYNNEISEKSEIFDDQFSVERPDGSNFTLKIRSTKLEDSAMYFCASIRTGGIGTEAFFGQGTRLTVV.

This clone was seen only once. The CDR3 DNA follows: TGTGCCAGCTCACCTCAACAGCTTGAAGCTTTCTTT. The encoded protein is CASSPQQLEAFF. This rearrangement joins TRBV18 to TRBJ1-1; D gene uncertain. The CDR3 length is 12 residues. V was clipped by 3 bases and J by 7 bases, with 9 bases between them. CDR1 and CDR2 from the germline V gene are KGHSH and LQKENI. The whole variable domain, filled in from reference TRBV18 and TRBJ1-1, reads NAGVMQNPRHLVRRRGQEARLRCSPMKGHSHVYWYRQLPEEGLKFMVYLQKENIIDESGMPKERFSAEFPKEGPSILRIQQVVRGDSAAYFCASSPQQLEAFFGQGTRLTVV.

The rearrangement joins TRBV3-1 (or the pseudogene TRBV3-2) to TRBJ2-7; D is unresolved. CDR3 length: 14 residues. Trimming removed 7 bases from V and 5 bases from J, with 18 bases in between. The germline CDR1 and CDR2 sequences are LGHDT and YNNKEL (reference sequence). The CDR3 loop reads CASTVSGGANEQYF. The CDR3 region has the DNA TGTGCCAGCACTGTCTCCGGTGGAGCCAACGAGCAGTACTTC.

The gene calls are TRBV6-2 or TRBV6-3 and TRBJ2-1, with TRBD2 identical over 9 bases. There are 16 residues in the CDR3. CDR1 MNHEY and CDR2 SVGEGT come from the germline V gene. The J segment lost 6 bases and the V segment lost 2 bases, leaving 8 bases of the junction unmatched. CDR3 protein: CASSYLGGRGVNEQFF. In DNA, the CDR3 is TGTGCCAGCAGTTACCTCGGCGGGAGGGGGGTCAATGAGCAGTTCTTC.

This clone appeared a few times. This chain uses TRBV27 with TRBJ2-7; D possibly corresponds to TRBD2 (6 bases). CDR3 length: 13 residues. Looked up from germline, CDR1 is MNHEY and CDR2 is SMNVEV (reference sequence). V was shortened by 6 bases and J by 3 bases, with 12 bases between the two germline ends. CDR3 in amino acids: CASSRLGFYEQYF. The CDR3 nucleotides read TGTGCCAGCAGCCGACTAGGGTTCTACGAGCAGTACTTC.

The rearrangement links TRBV7-2 to TRBJ2-7; tentatively, D is TRBD2 (6 bases). CDR1 is SGHTA, CDR2 FQGNSA, per germline. V dropped 3 bases and J dropped 0 bases, with 15 bases sitting between them. The CDR3 consists of 16 residues. This chain's CDR3 is CASSFSPLALSYEQYF. Here the CDR3 DNA reads TGTGCCAGCAGCTTTAGTCCCCTAGCGCTCTCCTACGAGCAGTACTTC.

The V and J genes are TRBV6-5 and TRBJ1-3, with no clear D. CDR1 and CDR2 (germline): MNHEY, SVGAGI. This CDR3 spans 11 amino acids. V was clipped by 7 bases and J by 4 bases, with 5 bases between them. The CDR3 is CASKLGNTIYF. The DNA for the CDR3 is TGTGCCAGCAAATTAGGAAACACCATATATTTT.

The rearrangement uses TRBV6-2 or TRBV6-3 and TRBJ2-4; D is unclear. This CDR3 is built from 16 residues. Germline values: CDR1 MNHEY, CDR2 SVGEGT. Trimming left V 2 bases short and J 0 bases short, with 11 bases between. CDR3 region: CASSYGAALAKNIQYF. DNA of the CDR3: TGTGCCAGCAGTTACGGTGCAGCGCTAGCCAAAAACATTCAGTACTTC.

V and J are TRBV6-2 or TRBV6-3 and TRBJ2-3; no reliable D call. The V gene's germline CDR1 is MNHEY and CDR2 SVGEGT. Trimming took off 3 bases at V and 2 bases at J, with 6 bases between the two ends. The CDR3 totals 13 residues. The CDR3 loop is CASSYLFTDTQYF. DNA of the CDR3: TGTGCCAGCAGTTATCTATTCACAGATACGCAGTATTTT.

This chain joins TRBV11-2 and TRBJ2-3; 9 nucleotides line up with TRBD2. Germline V lookup: CDR1 SGHAT, CDR2 FQNNGV. J gave up 1 base and V 5 bases, and 4 bases lay outside the gene matches. This CDR3 is 15 amino acids long. This chain's CDR3 is CASSDVAGGTDTQYF. CDR3 sequence (DNA): TGTGCCAGCAGCGACGTAGCGGGGGGCACAGATACGCAGTATTTT.

The genes are TRBV6-6 and TRBJ1-6; TRBD1 aligns across 7 bases. The CDR3 loop spans 15 amino acids. Germline V CDR1 and CDR2: MNHNY, SVGAGI (reference sequence). V trimming: 5 bases; J trimming: 7 bases; junction bases outside the gene matches: 8. CDR3 loop: CASSPTRDSNSPLHF. The CDR3 coding sequence is TGTGCCAGCAGTCCAACCCGGGACAGCAATTCACCCCTCCACTTT.

The chain carries TRBV7-6 and TRBJ2-2; unclear D gene. CDR3 length: 15 residues. Germline V gives CDR1 SGHVS, CDR2 FNYEAQ. Trimming pared 0 bases from V and 6 bases from J, leaving 11 bases between. The CDR3 here is CASSLALTTSGELFF. As DNA, the CDR3 is TGTGCCAGCAGCTTAGCGCTAACCACCTCCGGGGAGCTGTTTTTT. Full variable domain (rest looked up from reference TRBV7-6 and TRBJ2-2): GAGVSQSPRYKVTKRGQDVALRCDPISGHVSLYWYRQALGQGPEFLTYFNYEAQQDKSGLPNDRFSAERPEGSISTLTIQRTEQRDSAMYRCASSLALTTSGELFFGEGSRLTVL.

J is TRBJ1-1 and V is TRBV7-9; D possibly corresponds to TRBD1 (5 bases). CDR3 length equals 14 residues. Trimming cost V 1 base and J 4 bases, with 10 bases left between them. Per the germline V gene, CDR1 is SEHNR and CDR2 is FQNEAQ (reference sequence). The CDR3 reads CASSLDQGITEAFF. CDR3 nucleotides: TGTGCCAGCAGCTTAGACCAGGGTATCACTGAAGCTTTCTTT. The full variable domain, completed using reference TRBV7-9 and TRBJ1-1, is DTGVSQNPRHKITKRGQNVTFRCDPISEHNRLYWYRQTLGQGPEFLTYFQNEAQLEKSRLLSDRFSAERPKGSFSTLEIQRTEQGDSAMYLCASSLDQGITEAFFGQGTRLTVV.

Comments on this clone: At one end the junction does not follow the germline gene, possibly because of a read error. This sequence joins TRBV7-8 and TRBJ2-6; 12 nucleotides line up with TRBD2. The germline gives CDR1 SGHVS, CDR2 FQNEAQ. This CDR3 has 18 amino acids. Here the CDR3 reads CASSRTLAGGLGANVLTF. CDR3 bases: TGTGCCAGCAGTAGAACTCTAGCGGGGGGGCTCGGGGCCAACGTGCTGACTTTC.

V and J are TRBV7-3 and TRBJ2-2, with D possibly TRBD2 on 5 matching bases. Deletions cut 1 base from V and 3 bases from J, with 12 bases between. This CDR3 has 16 residues. Per germline, CDR1 SGHTA and CDR2 FQGTGA. DNA of the CDR3: TGTGCCAGCAGCTTAATGGCGCTGAGGGACACCGGGGAGCTGTTTTTT. Residues: CASSLMALRDTGELFF.

The chain has TRBV6-5 and TRBJ2-7, with D perhaps TRBD1 (6 bases). V was cut by 10 bases and J by 5 bases, with 12 bases left in between. Germline V CDR1 and CDR2: MNHEY, SVGAGI. The CDR3 extends over 11 amino acids. The CDR3 coding sequence is TGTGCCATCTCGAACAGGGACGAGCAGTACTTC. Translating gives CAISNRDEQYF.

The chain uses TRBV3-1 (or the pseudogene TRBV3-2) and TRBJ1-2; D might be TRBD1 (6 bases). Per the germline V gene, CDR1 is LGHDT and CDR2 is YNNKEL (reference sequence). V was trimmed by 1 base and J by 9 bases, leaving 9 bases between them. This CDR3 spans 12 amino acids. The CDR3 protein is CASSQVGQSYTF. CDR3 sequence (DNA): TGTGCCAGCAGCCAAGTGGGACAAAGCTACACCTTC.

This clone showed up just a few times. V usage is TRBV30 and J usage is TRBJ2-1, with 13 nucleotides matching TRBD2. The ends lost 0 bases at V and 6 bases at J; junction bases unmatched: 2. The germline V gene has CDR1 GTSNPN and CDR2 SVGIG (reference sequence). This CDR3 spans 15 amino acids. The CDR3 DNA reads as TGTGCCTGGAGTGTACTAGCGGGAGGGCCCAATGAGCAGTTCTTC. This encodes CAWSVLAGGPNEQFF.

This rearrangement joins TRBV4-3 to TRBJ1-4; D may be TRBD1 (5 bases). The germline V and J ends were trimmed by 0 bases and 5 bases, with 10 bases remaining between them. This CDR3 region has 15 residues. Germline V CDR1 and CDR2: LGHNA, YSLEER. The CDR3 nucleotides read TGCGCCAGCAGCCAAGATGGGGCAGAGAATGAAAAACTGTTTTTT. It codes for CASSQDGAENEKLFF.

The chain carries TRBV28 and TRBJ1-2, with 10 bases that match TRBD1. Trimming took 5 bases from V and 8 from J; bases not matched to a gene: 8. Germline CDR1 and CDR2: MDHEN and SYDVKM. The CDR3 is made up of 14 amino acids. The chain's CDR3 is CASSPGTGVTGYTF. The CDR3 bases are TGTGCCAGCAGTCCCGGGACAGGGGTTACAGGCTACACCTTC.

This chain joins TRBV18 and TRBJ1-4; 7 bases fit TRBD1. Germline V lookup: CDR1 KGHSH, CDR2 LQKENI. CDR3 length: 16 residues. V shed 1 base, J shed 3 bases, and the junction held 5 bases outside the gene matches. This chain's CDR3 is CASSPRTGAPNEKLFF. The CDR3, as DNA: TGTGCCAGCTCACCACGAACAGGGGCTCCTAATGAAAAACTGTTTTTT.

The chain uses TRBV4-1 and TRBJ1-5, with D hard to call. This CDR3 comprises 13 residues. Germline V gene lookup returns CDR1 MGHRA and CDR2 YSYEKL. The V end lost 1 base, the J end lost 5 bases, and 6 bases lay between the germline ends. The CDR3 DNA reads TGCGCCAGCAGCCAAGCCATTTATCAGCCCCAGCATTTT. Translated: CASSQAIYQPQHF.

This chain links TRBV7-6 with TRBJ2-2; weak D call: TRBD2 (6 bases). The CDR3 consists of 19 residues. Germline lookup yields CDR1 SGHVS and CDR2 FNYEAQ. V was shortened by 2 bases and J by 1 base, with 20 bases between the two germline ends. The CDR3 here is CASSLFSAGPALNTGELFF. Written as DNA, the CDR3 is TGTGCCAGCAGCTTATTTTCTGCGGGGCCCGCTTTGAACACCGGGGAGCTGTTTTTT.

The chain is built from TRBV10-3 and TRBJ2-1; TRBD1 matches 9 bases. The V gene's germline CDR1 is ENHRY and CDR2 SYGVKD. CDR3 length: 15 amino acids. V shed 6 bases and J 3 bases; nucleotides not matched to a gene: 6. CDR3 sequence reads: CAIRPGQGDYNEQFF. The DNA of the CDR3 is TGTGCCATCAGACCGGGACAGGGAGACTACAATGAGCAGTTCTTC.

The rearrangement uses TRBV18 and TRBJ1-1; possible D gene TRBD1, 5 bases. V shed 0 bases and J shed 0 bases, with 11 bases lying between them. Germline values: CDR1 KGHSH, CDR2 LQKENI. CDR3 length: 16 amino acids. CDR3 sequence: CASSPPGGGVNTEAFF. The CDR3 DNA sequence: TGTGCCAGCTCACCACCGGGGGGAGGCGTGAACACTGAAGCTTTCTTT.

This chain joins TRBV2 and TRBJ1-4, with D uncertain. The CDR3 loop spans 14 amino acids. Germline CDR1 SNHLY, CDR2 FYNNEI. The V end was cut by 2 bases, the J end by 6 bases, with 10 bases between. In nucleotides, the CDR3 is TGTGCCAGCAGTGAATCTCAGGTCCATGAAAAACTGTTTTTT. Its translation: CASSESQVHEKLFF.